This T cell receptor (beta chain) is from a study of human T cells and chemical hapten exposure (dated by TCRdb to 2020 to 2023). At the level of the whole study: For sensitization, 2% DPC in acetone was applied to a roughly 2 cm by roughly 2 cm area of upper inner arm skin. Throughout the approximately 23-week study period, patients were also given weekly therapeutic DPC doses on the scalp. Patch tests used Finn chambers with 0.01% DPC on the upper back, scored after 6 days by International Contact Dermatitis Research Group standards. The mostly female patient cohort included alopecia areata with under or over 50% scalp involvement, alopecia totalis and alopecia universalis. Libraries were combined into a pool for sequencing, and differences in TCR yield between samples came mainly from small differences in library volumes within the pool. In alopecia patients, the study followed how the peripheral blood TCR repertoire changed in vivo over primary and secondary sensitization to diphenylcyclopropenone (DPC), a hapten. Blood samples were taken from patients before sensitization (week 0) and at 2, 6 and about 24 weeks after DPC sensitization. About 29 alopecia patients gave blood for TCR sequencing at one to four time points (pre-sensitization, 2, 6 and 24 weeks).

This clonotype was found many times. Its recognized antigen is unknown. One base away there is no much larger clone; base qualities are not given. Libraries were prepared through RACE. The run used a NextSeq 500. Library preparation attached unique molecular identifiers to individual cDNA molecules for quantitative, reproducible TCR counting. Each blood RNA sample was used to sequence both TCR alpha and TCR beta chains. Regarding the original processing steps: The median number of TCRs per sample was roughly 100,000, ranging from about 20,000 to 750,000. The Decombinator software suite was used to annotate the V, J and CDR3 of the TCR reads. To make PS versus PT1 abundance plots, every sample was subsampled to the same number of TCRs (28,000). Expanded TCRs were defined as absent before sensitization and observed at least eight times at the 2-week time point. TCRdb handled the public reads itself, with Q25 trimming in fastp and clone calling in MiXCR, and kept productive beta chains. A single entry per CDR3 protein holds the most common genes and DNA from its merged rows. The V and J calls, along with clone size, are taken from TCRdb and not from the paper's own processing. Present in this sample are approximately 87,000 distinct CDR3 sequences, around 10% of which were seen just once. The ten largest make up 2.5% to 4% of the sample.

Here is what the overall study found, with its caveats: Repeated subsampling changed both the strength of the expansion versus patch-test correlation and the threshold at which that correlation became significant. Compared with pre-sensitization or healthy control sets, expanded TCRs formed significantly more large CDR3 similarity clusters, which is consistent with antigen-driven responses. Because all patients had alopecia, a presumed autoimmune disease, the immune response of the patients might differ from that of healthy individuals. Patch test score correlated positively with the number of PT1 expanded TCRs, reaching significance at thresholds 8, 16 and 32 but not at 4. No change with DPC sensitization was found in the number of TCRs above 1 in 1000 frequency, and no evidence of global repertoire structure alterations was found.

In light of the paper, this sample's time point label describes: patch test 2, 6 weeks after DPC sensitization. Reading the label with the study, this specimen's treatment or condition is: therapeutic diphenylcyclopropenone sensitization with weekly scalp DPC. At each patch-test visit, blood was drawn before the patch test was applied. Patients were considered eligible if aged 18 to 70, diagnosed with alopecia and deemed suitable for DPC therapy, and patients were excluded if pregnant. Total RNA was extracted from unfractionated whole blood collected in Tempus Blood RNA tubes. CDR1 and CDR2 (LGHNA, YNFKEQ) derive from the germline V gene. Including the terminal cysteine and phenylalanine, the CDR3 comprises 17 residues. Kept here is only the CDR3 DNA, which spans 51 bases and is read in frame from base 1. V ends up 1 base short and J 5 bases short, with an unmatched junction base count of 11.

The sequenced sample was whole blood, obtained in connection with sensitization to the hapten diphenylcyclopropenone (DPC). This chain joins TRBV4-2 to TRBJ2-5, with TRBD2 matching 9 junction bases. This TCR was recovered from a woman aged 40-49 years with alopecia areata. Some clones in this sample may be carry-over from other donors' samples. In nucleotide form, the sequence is TGTGCCAGCAGCCAAGGAGGGCGGACTAGCGACCGGGAGACCCAGTACTTC. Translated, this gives CASSQGGRTSDRETQYF.